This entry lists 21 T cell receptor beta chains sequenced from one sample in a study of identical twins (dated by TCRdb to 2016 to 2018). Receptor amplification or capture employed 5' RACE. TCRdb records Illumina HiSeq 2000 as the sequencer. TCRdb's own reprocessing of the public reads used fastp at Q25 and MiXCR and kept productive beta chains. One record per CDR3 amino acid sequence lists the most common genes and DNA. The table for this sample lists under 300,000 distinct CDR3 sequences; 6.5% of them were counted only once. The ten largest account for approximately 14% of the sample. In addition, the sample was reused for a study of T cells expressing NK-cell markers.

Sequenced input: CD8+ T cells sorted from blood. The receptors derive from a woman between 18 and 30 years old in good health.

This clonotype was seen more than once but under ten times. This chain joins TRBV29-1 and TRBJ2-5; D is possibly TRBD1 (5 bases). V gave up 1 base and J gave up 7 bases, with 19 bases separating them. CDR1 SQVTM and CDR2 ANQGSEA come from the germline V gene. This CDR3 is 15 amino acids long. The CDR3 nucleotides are TGCAGCGTTGAAGGCAGGGTCACAACCTCAGGGACCCAGTACTTC. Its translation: CSVEGRVTTSGTQYF.

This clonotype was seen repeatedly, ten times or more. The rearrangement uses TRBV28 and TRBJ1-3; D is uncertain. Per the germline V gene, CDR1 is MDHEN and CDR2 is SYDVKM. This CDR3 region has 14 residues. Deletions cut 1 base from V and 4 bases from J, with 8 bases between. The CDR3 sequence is CASSLSRSGNTIYF. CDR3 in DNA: TGTGCCAGCAGTTTATCCCGGAGCGGAAACACCATATATTTT.

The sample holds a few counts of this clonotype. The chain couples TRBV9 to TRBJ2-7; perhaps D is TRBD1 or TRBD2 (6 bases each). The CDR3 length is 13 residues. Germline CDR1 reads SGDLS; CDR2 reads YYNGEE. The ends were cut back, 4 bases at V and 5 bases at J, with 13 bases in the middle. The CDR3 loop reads CASSPVRGHEQYF. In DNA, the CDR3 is TGTGCCAGCAGCCCCGTTCGGGGGCACGAGCAGTACTTC.

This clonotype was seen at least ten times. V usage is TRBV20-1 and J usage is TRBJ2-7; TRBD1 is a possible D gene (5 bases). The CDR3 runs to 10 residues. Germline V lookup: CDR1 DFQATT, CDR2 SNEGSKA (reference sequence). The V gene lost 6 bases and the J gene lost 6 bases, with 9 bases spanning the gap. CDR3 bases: TGCAGTGCGGGGCAAATCGAGCAGTACTTC. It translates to CSAGQIEQYF.

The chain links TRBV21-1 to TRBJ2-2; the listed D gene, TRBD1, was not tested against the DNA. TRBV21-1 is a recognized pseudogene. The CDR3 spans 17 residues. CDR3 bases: TGTACCAGCAGGATGCCCCCTCGGGGACGGGGCACCGGGGAGCTGTTTTTT. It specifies CTSRMPPRGRGTGELFF.

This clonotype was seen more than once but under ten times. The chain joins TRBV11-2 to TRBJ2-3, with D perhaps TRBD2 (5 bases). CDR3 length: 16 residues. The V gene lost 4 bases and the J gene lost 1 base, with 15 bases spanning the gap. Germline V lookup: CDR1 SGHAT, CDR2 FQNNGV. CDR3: CASSSPFAGGTDTQYF. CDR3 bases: TGTGCCAGCAGCTCCCCTTTTGCGGGCGGCACAGATACGCAGTATTTT. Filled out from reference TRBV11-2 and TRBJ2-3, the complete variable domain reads EAGVAQSPRYKIIEKRQSVAFWCNPISGHATLYWYQQILGQGPKLLIQFQNNGVVDDSQLPKDRFSAERLKGVDSTLKIQPAKLEDSAVYLCASSSPFAGGTDTQYFGPGTRLTVL.

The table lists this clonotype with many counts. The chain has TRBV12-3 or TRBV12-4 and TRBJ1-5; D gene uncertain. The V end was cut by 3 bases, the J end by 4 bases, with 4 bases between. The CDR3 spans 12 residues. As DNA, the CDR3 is TGTGCCAGCAGTTTGCCAAATCAGCCCCAGCATTTT. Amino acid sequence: CASSLPNQPQHF.

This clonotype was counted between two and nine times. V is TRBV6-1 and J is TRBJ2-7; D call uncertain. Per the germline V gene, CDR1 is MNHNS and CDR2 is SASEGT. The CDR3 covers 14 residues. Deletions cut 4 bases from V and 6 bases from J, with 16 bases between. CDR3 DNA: TGTGCCAGCAGTGTAGGGCCCTGGACCTCCGAGCAGTACTTC. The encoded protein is CASSVGPWTSEQYF.

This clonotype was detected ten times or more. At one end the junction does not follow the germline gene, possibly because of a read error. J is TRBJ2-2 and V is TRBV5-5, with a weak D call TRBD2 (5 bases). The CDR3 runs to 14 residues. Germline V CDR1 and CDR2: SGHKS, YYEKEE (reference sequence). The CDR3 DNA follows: TGCGCCAGCAGCCCCGGACTGAACACCGGGGAGCTGTTTTTT. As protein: CASSPGLNTGELFF.

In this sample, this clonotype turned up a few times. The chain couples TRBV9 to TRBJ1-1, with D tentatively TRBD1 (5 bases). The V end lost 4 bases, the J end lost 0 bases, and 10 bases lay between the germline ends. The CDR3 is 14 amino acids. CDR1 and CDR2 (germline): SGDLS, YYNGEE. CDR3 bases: TGTGCCAGCAGCACGGGACCGTTGAACACTGAAGCTTTCTTT. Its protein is CASSTGPLNTEAFF.

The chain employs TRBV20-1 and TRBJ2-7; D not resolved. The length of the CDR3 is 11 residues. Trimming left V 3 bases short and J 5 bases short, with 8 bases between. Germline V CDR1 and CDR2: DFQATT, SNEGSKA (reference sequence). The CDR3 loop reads CSASEQDEQYF. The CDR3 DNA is TGCAGTGCTAGCGAACAAGACGAGCAGTACTTC.

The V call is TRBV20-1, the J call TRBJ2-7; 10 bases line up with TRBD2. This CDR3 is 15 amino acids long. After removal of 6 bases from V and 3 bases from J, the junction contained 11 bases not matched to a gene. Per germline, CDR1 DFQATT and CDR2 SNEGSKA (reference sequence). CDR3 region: CSARALAGDDYEQYF. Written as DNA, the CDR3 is TGCAGTGCCCGCGCGCTAGCGGGGGACGACTACGAGCAGTACTTC.

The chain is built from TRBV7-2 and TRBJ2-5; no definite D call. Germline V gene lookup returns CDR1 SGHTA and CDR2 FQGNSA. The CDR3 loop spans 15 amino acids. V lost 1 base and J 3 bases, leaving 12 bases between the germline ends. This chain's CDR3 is CASSLGPATKETQYF. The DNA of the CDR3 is TGTGCCAGCAGCTTAGGTCCGGCCACGAAAGAGACCCAGTACTTC. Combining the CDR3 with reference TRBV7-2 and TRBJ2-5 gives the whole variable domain GAGVSQSPSNKVTEKGKDVELRCDPISGHTALYWYRQSLGQGLEFLIYFQGNSAPDKSGLPSDRFSAERTGGSVSTLTIQRTQQEDSAVYLCASSLGPATKETQYFGPGTRLLVL.

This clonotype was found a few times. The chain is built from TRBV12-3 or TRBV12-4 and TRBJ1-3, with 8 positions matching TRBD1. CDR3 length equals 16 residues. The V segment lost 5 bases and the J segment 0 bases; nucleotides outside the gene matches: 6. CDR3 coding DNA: TGTGCCAGCAGTGTAACAGGGGGAACCTCTGGAAACACCATATATTTT. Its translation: CASSVTGGTSGNTIYF.

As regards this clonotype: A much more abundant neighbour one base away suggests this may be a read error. Written as DNA, the CDR3 is TGCAGCGGATTCGGCTTTGGCTACACCTTC. Encoded protein: CSGFGFGYTF. The rearrangement uses TRBV29-1 and TRBJ1-2; D is unresolved. V gave up 7 bases and J gave up 7 bases, with 10 bases separating them. CDR1 is SQVTM and CDR2 is ANQGSEA in the germline V gene. This CDR3 comprises 10 residues.

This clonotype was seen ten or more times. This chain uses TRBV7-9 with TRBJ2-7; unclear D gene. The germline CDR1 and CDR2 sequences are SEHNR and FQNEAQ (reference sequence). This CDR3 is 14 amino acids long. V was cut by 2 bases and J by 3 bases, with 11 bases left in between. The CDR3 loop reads CASSLLEKDYEQYF. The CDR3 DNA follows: TGTGCCAGCAGCTTATTAGAAAAGGACTACGAGCAGTACTTC. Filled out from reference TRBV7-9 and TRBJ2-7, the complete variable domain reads DTGVSQNPRHKITKRGQNVTFRCDPISEHNRLYWYRQTLGQGPEFLTYFQNEAQLEKSRLLSDRFSAERPKGSFSTLEIQRTEQGDSAMYLCASSLLEKDYEQYFGPGTRLTVT.

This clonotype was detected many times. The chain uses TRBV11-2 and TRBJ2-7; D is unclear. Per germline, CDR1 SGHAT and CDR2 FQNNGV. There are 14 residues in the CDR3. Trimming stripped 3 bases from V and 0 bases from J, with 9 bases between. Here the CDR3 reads CASSFYGNSYEQYF. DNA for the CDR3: TGTGCCAGCAGCTTTTACGGAAACTCCTACGAGCAGTACTTC.

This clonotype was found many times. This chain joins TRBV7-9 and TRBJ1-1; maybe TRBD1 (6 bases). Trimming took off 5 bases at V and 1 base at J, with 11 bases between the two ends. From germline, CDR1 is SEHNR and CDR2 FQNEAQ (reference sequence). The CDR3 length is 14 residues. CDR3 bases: TGTGCCAGCAGCCAACAGGGAGAGAACACTGAAGCTTTCTTT. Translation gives CASSQQGENTEAFF.

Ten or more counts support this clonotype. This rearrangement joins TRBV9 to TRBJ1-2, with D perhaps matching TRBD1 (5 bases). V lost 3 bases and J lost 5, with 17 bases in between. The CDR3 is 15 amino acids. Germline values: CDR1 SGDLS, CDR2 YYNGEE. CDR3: CASSATQASLYGYTF. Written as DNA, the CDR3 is TGTGCCAGCAGCGCGACACAGGCTTCCTTGTATGGCTACACCTTC.

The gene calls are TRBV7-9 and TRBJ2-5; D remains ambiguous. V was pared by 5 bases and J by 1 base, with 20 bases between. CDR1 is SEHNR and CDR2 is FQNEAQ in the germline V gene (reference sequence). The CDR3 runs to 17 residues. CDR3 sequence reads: CASSPERGKSSQETQYF. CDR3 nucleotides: TGTGCCAGCAGCCCAGAGAGAGGCAAAAGCTCCCAAGAGACCCAGTACTTC.

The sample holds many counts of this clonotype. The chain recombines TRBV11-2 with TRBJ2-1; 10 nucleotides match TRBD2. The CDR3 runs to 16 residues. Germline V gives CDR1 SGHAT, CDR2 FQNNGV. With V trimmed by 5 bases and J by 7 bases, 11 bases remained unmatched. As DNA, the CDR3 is TGTGCCAGCAGCATACTACTAGCGGGGTGGGGGAATGAGCAGTTCTTC. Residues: CASSILLAGWGNEQFF.